Given below is one T cell receptor (beta chain) in context. As yet, its antigen is unknown. The data were taken from a study of graft-versus-host responses after intestinal transplantation. Overall study findings and caveats: Patients with graft-donor T cell macrochimerism had high graft-versus-host to host-versus-graft clonal ratios in allografts.

TCRdb's table, derived via immunoSEQ multiplex PCR, lists solely in-frame clones and lacks some. This table holds more than 55,000 clones, 70% to 90% found once. This CDR3 comprises 17 residues. Germline V CDR1 and CDR2: SGDLS, YYNGEE. The ends lost 3 bases at V and 5 bases at J; junction bases unmatched: 14. The source was PBMCs, collected 26 days after transplant. The source is a human patient who received an intestinal transplant, so some T cells may come from the graft donor. J is TRBJ2-5 and V is TRBV9; 9 bases are shared with TRBD2. The CDR3 nucleotides read TGTGCCAGCAGCGCACACGGCGGGGGGGGCCAGGTGGAGACCCAGTACTTC. As protein: CASSAHGGGGQVETQYF.